The 13 T cell receptor beta chains listed next were all sequenced from one sample in a study of CD8 T cells in ankylosing spondylitis listed by TCRdb under 2017. Library creation used 5' RACE. The reads were generated on an Illumina HiSeq 2500. TCRdb trimmed public reads at Q25 via fastp, called clones via MiXCR and kept in-frame beta chains. CDR3 protein sequences are deduplicated, and each keeps its most common genes and DNA. The sample records around 130,000 distinct CDR3 sequences, roughly 7.3% of which are singletons. The leading ten clones occupy over 9% of the sample. The sample was blood, either unsorted or a sorted T cell fraction (not recorded which). These receptors were obtained from a male donor with ankylosing spondylitis or in good health (not recorded which).

This clonotype was found many times. The chain links TRBV29-1 to TRBJ2-7, with D maybe TRBD2 (6 bases). This CDR3 is 12 amino acids long. V dropped 7 bases and J dropped 5 bases, with 15 bases sitting between them. Germline V lookup: CDR1 SQVTM, CDR2 ANQGSEA. The chain's CDR3 is CSARGEGDEQYF. CDR3 DNA: TGCAGCGCGCGCGGGGAAGGCGACGAGCAGTACTTC.

This clonotype appeared many times. This chain links TRBV29-1 with TRBJ1-4; the D is unclear. Germline V gene sequence: CDR1 SQVTM, CDR2 ANQGSEA. The CDR3 length is 11 residues. Trimming cost V 4 bases and J 4 bases, with 4 bases left between them. The CDR3 coding sequence is TGCAGCGTTGGGCGTAATGAAAAACTGTTTTTT. This encodes CSVGRNEKLFF.

This clonotype has a count of ten or more. The J gene is TRBJ1-4, the V gene TRBV2; the match to TRBD1 covers 7 bases. V was clipped by 6 bases and J by 4 bases; unmatched bases: 8. CDR3 length: 15 amino acids. Looked up from germline, CDR1 is SNHLY and CDR2 is FYNNEI. The CDR3 region has the DNA TGTGCCAGCAGATCCCGGACAGGTTTTAATGAAAAACTGTTTTTT. Protein product: CASRSRTGFNEKLFF.

The CDR3 spells CASSLGGTVNQPQHF. CDR3 nucleotides: TGTGCCAGCAGCCTTGGTGGGACCGTTAACCAGCCCCAGCATTTT. V is TRBV6-1 and J is TRBJ1-5; TRBD1 is a possible D gene (5 bases). The germline V gene has CDR1 MNHNS and CDR2 SASEGT. The CDR3 covers 15 residues. The V gene lost 6 bases and the J gene lost 7 bases, with 19 bases spanning the gap.

This clonotype appeared many times. This chain links TRBV6-1 with TRBJ2-1, with 7 positions matching TRBD2. V shed 6 bases and J 7 bases; nucleotides not matched to a gene: 12. The length of the CDR3 is 15 residues. Germline V lookup: CDR1 MNHNS, CDR2 SASEGT. CDR3 DNA: TGTGCCAGCAGCTCGTACGCGGGGGTAGTTAATGAGCAGTTCTTC. Translated: CASSSYAGVVNEQFF.

The table lists this clonotype with many counts. The CDR3 nucleotides read TGCGCCAGCAGCTTCGGACAGGGGTTGTTCTTGAATGAGCAGTTCTTC. This codes for CASSFGQGLFLNEQFF. The gene calls are TRBV5-1 and TRBJ2-1, with 9 bases matching TRBD1. The germline gives CDR1 SGHRS, CDR2 YFSETQ. The CDR3 loop spans 16 amino acids. The ends lost 2 bases at V and 7 bases at J; junction bases unmatched: 10.

V is TRBV30 and J is TRBJ2-3, with unresolved D. The CDR3 has 13 residues. V gave up 4 bases and J gave up 6 bases, with 14 bases separating them. CDR1 and CDR2 (germline): GTSNPN, SVGIG (reference sequence). For the CDR3, the DNA is TGTGCCTGGATTGTTTCGGGTGCGGATACGCAGTATTTT. Its protein is CAWIVSGADTQYF. Using reference TRBV30 and TRBJ2-3 for the parts outside the CDR3, the full variable domain is SQTIHQWPATLVQPVGSPLSLECTVEGTSNPNLYWYRQAAGRGLQLLFYSVGIGQISSEVPQNLSASRPQDRQFILSSKKLLLSDSGFYLCAWIVSGADTQYFGPGTRLTVL.

This clonotype has ten or more counts. The chain has TRBV20-1 and TRBJ2-7, with 12 bases identical to TRBD2. CDR3 length: 15 amino acids. The trim removed 5 bases at V and 4 bases at J, leaving 9 bases unmatched. Germline-derived CDR1 and CDR2 are DFQATT and SNEGSKA (reference sequence). The CDR3: CSAASSGGAFYEQYF. In DNA form, the CDR3 reads TGCAGTGCTGCCTCTAGCGGGGGGGCTTTTTACGAGCAGTACTTC.

This clonotype was seen repeatedly, ten times or more. The chain is built from TRBV7-9 and TRBJ1-5, with a tentative D call TRBD1 (6 bases). Trimming took 0 bases from V and 2 from J, leaving 11 bases between them. This CDR3 comprises 16 residues. Looked up from germline, CDR1 is SEHNR and CDR2 is FQNEAQ (reference sequence). The CDR3 bases are TGTGCCAGCAGCTTAGCCCAGGGGAAGGGCAATCAGCCCCAGCATTTT. This codes for CASSLAQGKGNQPQHF.

This clonotype was recorded many times. The CDR3 DNA reads as TGTGCCACCAGTGACCTCACGCCCTTGGGTGAAAAACTGTTTTTT. Translated, it gives CATSDLTPLGEKLFF. The chain has TRBV24-1 and TRBJ1-4; D not certain. Germline CDR1 and CDR2: KGHDR and SFDVKD. V was trimmed by 4 bases and J by 7 bases, leaving 15 bases between them. The CDR3 covers 15 residues.

This clonotype was detected many times. The rearrangement joins TRBV29-1 to TRBJ2-7, with D uncertain. The CDR3 loop spans 14 amino acids. Per the germline V gene, CDR1 is SQVTM and CDR2 is ANQGSEA. The ends were cut back, 2 bases at V and 5 bases at J, with 16 bases in the middle. CDR3 sequence: CSVESSGPPNEQYF. The CDR3 DNA reads TGCAGCGTTGAAAGCTCAGGCCCTCCGAACGAGCAGTACTTC.

The gene calls are TRBV2 and TRBJ1-5; weak D call: TRBD1 (5 bases). V lost 8 bases to trimming and J lost 7 bases, with 18 bases between them. The CDR3 extends over 14 amino acids. The V gene's germline CDR1 is SNHLY and CDR2 FYNNEI. For the CDR3, the DNA is TGTGCCAGCGGCGGGACGGCGAGTGGACAGCCCCAGCATTTT. It translates to CASGGTASGQPQHF.

This clonotype occurred many times. This chain connects TRBV29-1 to TRBJ2-3, with 8 nucleotides matching TRBD1. The germline CDR1 and CDR2 sequences are SQVTM and ANQGSEA. CDR3 length: 15 residues. Unmatched junction bases numbered 10, after V lost 5 bases and J lost 3 bases. The CDR3 DNA sequence: TGCAGCGTTCTTCGTGGACAGGGAGGAACAGATACGCAGTATTTT. Residues: CSVLRGQGGTDTQYF.